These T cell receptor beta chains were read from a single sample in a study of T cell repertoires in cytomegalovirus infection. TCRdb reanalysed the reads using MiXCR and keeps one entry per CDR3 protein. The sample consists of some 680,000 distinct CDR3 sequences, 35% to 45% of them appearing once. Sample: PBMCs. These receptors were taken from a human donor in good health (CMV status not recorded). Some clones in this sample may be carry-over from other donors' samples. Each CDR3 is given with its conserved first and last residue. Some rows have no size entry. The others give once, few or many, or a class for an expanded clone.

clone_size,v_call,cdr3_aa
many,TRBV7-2,CASSLSGLAGPSSYNEQFF
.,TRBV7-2,CASTVPPRVQGSYGYTF
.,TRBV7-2,CASSLSYGRSSLRNTEAFF
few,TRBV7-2,CASSLEVSGSLNEQYF
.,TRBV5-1,CARSPPGTEAFF
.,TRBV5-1,CASSLGGMDPQHF
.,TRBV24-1,CATSDPKIVRDNEQFF
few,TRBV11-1,CASSPRTGEDTGELFF
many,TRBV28,CASSLGQGGGEQYF
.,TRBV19,CASRPKTGDGNSPLHF
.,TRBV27,CASSGGPSGNTISF
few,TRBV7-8,CASSPGTEEKLFF
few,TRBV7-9,CASIEAGPEPEAFF
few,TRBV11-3,CASSPGQGAAGNTIYF
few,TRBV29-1,CSVVRPGGYEQYF
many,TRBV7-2,CASSFEGNYGYTF
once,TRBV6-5,CASSYQGGYVYTF
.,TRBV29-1,CSVTGQLNTEAFF
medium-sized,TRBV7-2,CASSLGPYNSPLHF
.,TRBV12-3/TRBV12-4,CASSLDRVNQSQHF
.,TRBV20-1,CSANISPLPSSTDTQYF
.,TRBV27,CASSLSWRTEAFF
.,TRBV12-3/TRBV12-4,CASSLATTGTYGYTF
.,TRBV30,CAWSGGQVNEQFF
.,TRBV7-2,CASSLVGTGAVPNQPQHF
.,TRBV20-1,CSARDMRGSPYEQYF
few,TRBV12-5,CASGSARGKVAYNEQFF
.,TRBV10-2,CASSRGDAYEQYF
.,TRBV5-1,CASGPLRGANVLTF
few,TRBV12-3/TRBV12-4,CASSLEHHEQYF
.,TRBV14,CASRLSGSKETQYF
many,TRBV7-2,CASSRAGPREETQYF
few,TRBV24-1,CATSETSYGYTF
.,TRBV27,CASSFSATNAETQYF
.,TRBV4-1,CASSQGSGEINSPLHF
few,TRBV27,CASRPRGTSGTKYNEQFF
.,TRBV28,CASRLPDRARQPQHF
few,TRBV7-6,CASSGGYDEKLFF
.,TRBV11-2,CASSSLGTRTEAFF
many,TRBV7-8,CASSSHDSGSTDTQYF